This T cell receptor (beta chain) emerged from a study of T-cell reconstitution after alpha-beta-depleted transplantation in children. This clonotype was counted a few times. Its antigen is unidentified. For TCRbeta, the library was prepared with unique molecular identifiers. TCRdb recomputed calls from the PCR reads with MiXCR, one row per CDR3 protein. Altogether 250,000 to 400,000 distinct CDR3 sequences are present, approximately 23% being singletons, with the ten largest covering approximately 11%. General study points: In patients about two months after transplant, alpha-beta T cells reportedly arose from several hundred expanded graft clones. When one year had passed after transplant, most T-cell counts and diversity came from newly produced T cells. Diversity of TCRbeta at day 60 was high in some patients, arising from surviving recipient T cells and thymic progenitors.

Sequenced here: PBMCs, mostly from graft donor cells, sampled 180 days after TCRalphabeta/CD19-depleted stem cell transplant. The TCR comes from a male patient between 10 and 17 years old who had a stem cell transplant for acute lymphoblastic leukemia, so the T cells may come from the graft donor.

CDR3 DNA: TGCGCCAGCAGCCCTACCCCAGCGGGAGGCACAGATACGCAGTATTTT. Its protein is CASSPTPAGGTDTQYF. This chain connects TRBV4-1 to TRBJ2-3; 8 positions agree with TRBD2. Trimming cost V 4 bases and J 1 base; bases outside gene matches: 7. This CDR3 has 16 residues. CDR1 is MGHRA, CDR2 YSYEKL, per germline.